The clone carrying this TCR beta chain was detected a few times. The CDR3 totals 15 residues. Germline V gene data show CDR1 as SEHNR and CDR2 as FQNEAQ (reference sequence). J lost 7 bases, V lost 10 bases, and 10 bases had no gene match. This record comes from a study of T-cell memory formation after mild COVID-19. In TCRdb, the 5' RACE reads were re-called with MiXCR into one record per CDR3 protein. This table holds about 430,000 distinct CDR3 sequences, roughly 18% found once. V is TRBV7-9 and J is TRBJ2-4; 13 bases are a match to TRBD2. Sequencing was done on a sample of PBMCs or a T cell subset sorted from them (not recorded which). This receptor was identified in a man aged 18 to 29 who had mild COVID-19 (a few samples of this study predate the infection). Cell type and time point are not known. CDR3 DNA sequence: TGTGCCATCGACGGGACTAGCGGGGCTGGGAACATTCAGTACTTC. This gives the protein CAIDGTSGAGNIQYF.